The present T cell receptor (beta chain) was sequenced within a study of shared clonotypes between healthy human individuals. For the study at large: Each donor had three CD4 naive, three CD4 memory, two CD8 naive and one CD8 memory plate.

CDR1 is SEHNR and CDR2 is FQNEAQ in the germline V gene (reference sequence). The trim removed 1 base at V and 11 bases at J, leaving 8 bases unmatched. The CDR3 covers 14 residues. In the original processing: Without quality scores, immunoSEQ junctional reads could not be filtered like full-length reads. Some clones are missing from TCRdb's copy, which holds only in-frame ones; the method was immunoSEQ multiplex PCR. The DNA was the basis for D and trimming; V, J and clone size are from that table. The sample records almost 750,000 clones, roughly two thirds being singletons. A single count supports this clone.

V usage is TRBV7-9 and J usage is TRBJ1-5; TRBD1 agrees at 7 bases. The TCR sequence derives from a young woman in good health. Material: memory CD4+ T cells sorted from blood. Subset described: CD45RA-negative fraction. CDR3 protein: CASSLGGNQGAQHF. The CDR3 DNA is TGTGCCAGCAGCTTAGGAGGTAATCAGGGGGCCCAGCATTTT.